This T cell receptor beta chain is from a study of control samples from healthy donors and cancer patients. Method: immunoSEQ multiplex PCR; TCRdb's copy keeps in-frame clones and lacks some. Of more than 100,000 clones listed, about 91% are singletons. The CDR3 spans 14 residues. V lost 1 base, J lost 7 bases, and 8 bases lay in between. Germline V gene lookup returns CDR1 LGHDT and CDR2 YNNKEL (reference sequence). The chain couples TRBV3-1 (or the pseudogene TRBV3-2) to TRBJ1-6, with unresolved D. This TCR came from a man in his forties in good health. The sequenced sample consisted of blood. This CDR3 reads CASSQGYGNSPLHF. CDR3 in DNA: TGTGCCAGCAGCCAAGGTTATGGAAATTCACCCCTCCACTTT.